This record looks at one T cell receptor beta chain sequence and its context. Its antigen is unknown. It was with a sample-barcoded 5' primer and a J-beta primer mix that a second PCR of about 7 to 12 cycles was run. Via MiXCR, TCRdb re-called the 5' RACE reads, giving one row per CDR3 protein. The sample records about 1.8 million distinct CDR3 sequences, about 49% being singletons. This sample is part of a study of blood T cells in healthy people across ages. Study outcomes and limitations: Roughly linear age-related decline in beta diversity appeared, significant by age about 40. Expanded clonotype changes were possibly confounded by unknown donor CMV status.

Germline V gene sequence: CDR1 MNHEY, CDR2 SVGEGT. V was pared by 4 bases and J by 4 bases, with 10 bases of the junction left unmatched. The CDR3 consists of 16 residues. This sequence was found in a woman in her thirties or forties in good health. V and J are TRBV6-2 or TRBV6-3 and TRBJ2-1; 7 nucleotides match TRBD2. Sequenced: blood. The CDR3 bases are TGTGCCAGCAGTTCCCTCCGGGACTACACATACAATGAGCAGTTCTTC. Encoded protein: CASSSLRDYTYNEQFF.